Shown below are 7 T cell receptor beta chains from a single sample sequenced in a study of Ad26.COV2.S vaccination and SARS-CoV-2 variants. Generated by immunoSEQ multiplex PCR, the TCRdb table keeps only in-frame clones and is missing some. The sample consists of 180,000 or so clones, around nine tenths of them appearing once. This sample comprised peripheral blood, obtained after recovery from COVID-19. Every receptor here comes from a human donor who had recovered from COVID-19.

The CDR3 bases are TGTGCCACCAGCTCTCGACTAGCGGGGGGTAATGAGCAGTTCTTC. This translates into CATSSRLAGGNEQFF. The genes are TRBV15 and TRBJ2-1, with 13 bases identical to TRBD2. With 5 bases clipped from V and 7 bases from J, the junction kept 5 bases outside the gene matches. CDR1 LNHNV and CDR2 YYDKDF come from the germline V gene (reference sequence). The CDR3 spans 15 residues. Variable domain in full (rest from reference TRBV15 and TRBJ2-1): DAMVIQNPRYQVTQFGKPVTLSCSQTLNHNVMYWYQQKSSQAPKLLFHYYDKDFNNEADTPDNFQSRRPNTSFCFLDIRSPGLGDTAMYLCATSSRLAGGNEQFFGPGTRLTVL.

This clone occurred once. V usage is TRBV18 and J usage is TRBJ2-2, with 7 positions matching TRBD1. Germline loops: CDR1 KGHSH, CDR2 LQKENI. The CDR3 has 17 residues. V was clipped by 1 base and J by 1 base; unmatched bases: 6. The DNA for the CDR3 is TGTGCCAGCTCACCACTCCGGACAGGACTGAACACCGGGGAGCTGTTTTTT. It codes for CASSPLRTGLNTGELFF.

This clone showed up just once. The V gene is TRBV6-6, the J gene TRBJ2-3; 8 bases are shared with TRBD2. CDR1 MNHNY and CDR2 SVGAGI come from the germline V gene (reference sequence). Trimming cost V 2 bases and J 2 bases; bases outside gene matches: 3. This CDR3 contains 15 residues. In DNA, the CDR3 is TGTGCCAGCAGTTACGACGGGGGGGTCACAGATACGCAGTATTTT. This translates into CASSYDGGVTDTQYF.

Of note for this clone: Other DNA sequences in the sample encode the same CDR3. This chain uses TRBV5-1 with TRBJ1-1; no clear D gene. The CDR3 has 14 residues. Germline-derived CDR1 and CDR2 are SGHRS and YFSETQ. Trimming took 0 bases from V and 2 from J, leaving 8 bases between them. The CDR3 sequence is CASSLEQGNTEAFF. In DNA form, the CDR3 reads TGCGCCAGCAGCTTGGAACAAGGAAACACTGAAGCTTTCTTT.

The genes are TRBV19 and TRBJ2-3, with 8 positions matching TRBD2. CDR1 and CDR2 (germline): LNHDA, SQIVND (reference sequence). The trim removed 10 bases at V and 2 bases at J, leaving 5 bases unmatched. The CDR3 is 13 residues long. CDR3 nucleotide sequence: TGTGCCACTTCCGGGGGGGCCACAGATACGCAGTATTTT. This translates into CATSGGATDTQYF.

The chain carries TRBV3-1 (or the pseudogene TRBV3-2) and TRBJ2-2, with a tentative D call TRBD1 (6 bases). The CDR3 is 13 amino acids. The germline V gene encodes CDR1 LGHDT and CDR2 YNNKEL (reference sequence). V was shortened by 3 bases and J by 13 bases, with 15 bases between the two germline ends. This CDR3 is CASSHEGDKRLFF. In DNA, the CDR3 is TGTGCCAGCAGCCATGAGGGGGATAAGAGGCTGTTTTTT.

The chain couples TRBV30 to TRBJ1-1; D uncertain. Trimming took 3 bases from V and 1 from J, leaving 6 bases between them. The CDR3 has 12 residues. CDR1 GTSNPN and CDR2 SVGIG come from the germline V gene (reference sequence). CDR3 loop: CAWSPPNTEAFF. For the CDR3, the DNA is TGTGCCTGGAGCCCCCCGAACACTGAAGCTTTCTTT. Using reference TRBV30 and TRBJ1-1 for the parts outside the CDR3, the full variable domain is SQTIHQWPATLVQPVGSPLSLECTVEGTSNPNLYWYRQAAGRGLQLLFYSVGIGQISSEVPQNLSASRPQDRQFILSSKKLLLSDSGFYLCAWSPPNTEAFFGQGTRLTVV.